The 24 T cell receptor beta chains in this list originate from one sample, sequenced in a study of blood T cell repertoires in COVID-19. Some clones are missing from TCRdb's copy, which holds only in-frame ones; the method was immunoSEQ multiplex PCR. The sample records just over 95,000 clones, around nine tenths being singletons. Sequenced sample: peripheral blood. Receptors originate from a human donor in a cohort sampled during active COVID-19.

The chain employs TRBV6-2 or TRBV6-3 and TRBJ1-2; no reliable D call. Trimming pared 4 bases from V and 0 bases from J, leaving 3 bases between. CDR1 and CDR2 from the germline V gene are MNHEY and SVGEGT. The CDR3 has 12 residues. The CDR3 sequence: CASSSTNYGYTF. The CDR3 DNA is TGTGCCAGCAGTTCAACTAACTATGGCTACACCTTC.

J is TRBJ2-5 and V is TRBV7-2; tentative D call: TRBD2 (5 bases). Germline V CDR1 and CDR2: SGHTA, FQGNSA. The V end lost 1 base, the J end lost 5 bases, and 14 bases lay between the germline ends. The CDR3 runs to 15 residues. CDR3 residues: CASSLGVLVLETQYF. The DNA for the CDR3 is TGTGCCAGCAGCTTAGGGGTACTAGTTTTGGAGACCCAGTACTTC.

This clone was picked up one time. The rearrangement joins TRBV5-4 to TRBJ1-3; 7 bases line up with TRBD1. Germline CDR1 reads SGHNT; CDR2 reads YYREEE (reference sequence). CDR3 size: 15 residues. V gave up 4 bases and J gave up 2 bases; unmatched junction bases: 6. CDR3 sequence (DNA): TGTGCCAGCAGCCCGACAGGGAACCCTGGAAACACCATATATTTT. Residues: CASSPTGNPGNTIYF.

This chain links TRBV19 with TRBJ2-7; 7 nucleotides agree with TRBD2. Germline V gene data show CDR1 as LNHDA and CDR2 as SQIVND (reference sequence). The CDR3 length is 15 residues. The trim removed 7 bases at V and 0 bases at J, leaving 9 bases unmatched. The CDR3 bases are TGTGCCAGTAACCCCGCTAGCGGAGGCTCCTACGAGCAGTACTTC. Protein sequence: CASNPASGGSYEQYF.

This chain links TRBV7-3 with TRBJ2-1; TRBD2 agrees at 11 bases. Per germline, CDR1 SGHTA and CDR2 FQGTGA. The CDR3 has 16 residues. The V and J ends lost 4 bases and 5 bases, in that order; junction bases with no gene match: 7. This CDR3 reads CASSSLPGLADNEQFF. In DNA form, the CDR3 reads TGTGCCAGCAGCTCTCTACCGGGACTAGCGGACAATGAGCAGTTCTTC.

The CDR3 spells CASSPGQGAYNEQFF. CDR3 coding DNA: TGTGCCAGCTCACCAGGGCAGGGGGCGTACAATGAGCAGTTCTTC. The V gene is TRBV18, the J gene TRBJ2-1; 8 positions agree with TRBD1. The V and J ends lost 2 bases and 4 bases, in that order; junction bases with no gene match: 4. This CDR3 spans 15 amino acids. Germline CDR1 KGHSH, CDR2 LQKENI.

The chain is built from TRBV2 and TRBJ1-4; a possible D gene is TRBD1 (6 bases). Germline V gene data show CDR1 as SNHLY and CDR2 as FYNNEI. V was pared by 0 bases and J by 8 bases, with 10 bases between. There are 14 residues in the CDR3. The CDR3 loop reads CASSEAQGNEKLFF. The CDR3 DNA follows: TGTGCCAGCAGTGAAGCACAGGGTAACGAAAAACTGTTTTTT. Combining the CDR3 with reference TRBV2 and TRBJ1-4 gives the whole variable domain EPEVTQTPSHQVTQMGQEVILRCVPISNHLYFYWYRQILGQKVEFLVSFYNNEISEKSEIFDDQFSVERPDGSNFTLKIRSTKLEDSAMYFCASSEAQGNEKLFFGSGTQLSVL.

This chain connects TRBV30 to TRBJ2-7; D possibly corresponds to TRBD2 (6 bases). This CDR3 is 13 amino acids long. Trimming took off 3 bases at V and 0 bases at J, with 9 bases between the two ends. Germline values: CDR1 GTSNPN, CDR2 SVGIG (reference sequence). CDR3 amino acids: CAWREGPSYEQYF. CDR3 nucleotides: TGTGCCTGGAGGGAGGGGCCCTCCTACGAGCAGTACTTC.

The rearrangement joins TRBV9 to TRBJ2-5; 8 nucleotides line up with TRBD2. CDR1 and CDR2 (germline): SGDLS, YYNGEE. Germline trimming cut 4 bases from V and 4 bases from J; bases unmatched to any gene: 12. CDR3 length: 16 residues. The CDR3 coding sequence is TGTGCCAGCAGCCCGCGCCTGGGACTAGTTGGAGAGACCCAGTACTTC. The encoded protein is CASSPRLGLVGETQYF.

The gene calls are TRBV5-1 and TRBJ1-1, with 8 bases that match TRBD1. V shed 2 bases, J shed 4 bases, and the junction held 10 bases outside the gene matches. The CDR3 totals 16 residues. The germline gives CDR1 SGHRS, CDR2 YFSETQ. This CDR3 is CASSFRQDRAGTEAFF. The CDR3 DNA reads as TGCGCCAGCAGCTTTCGTCAGGACAGGGCGGGCACTGAAGCTTTCTTT.

This chain links TRBV6-2 or TRBV6-3 with TRBJ1-5; D is uncertain. The CDR3 runs 18 residues. Germline V gene data show CDR1 as MNHEY and CDR2 as SVGEGT. V was cut by 2 bases and J by 7 bases, with 24 bases left in between. Written as DNA, the CDR3 is TGTGCCAGCAGTTACCGCTCCGCGGGGAGCCACCAAGGGCAGCCCCAGCATTTT. Translating it yields CASSYRSAGSHQGQPQHF.

J is TRBJ2-1 and V is TRBV19; TRBD1 is a possible D gene (6 bases). This CDR3 has 14 amino acids. The germline CDR1 and CDR2 sequences are LNHDA and SQIVND (reference sequence). The V gene lost 3 bases and the J gene lost 0 bases, with 6 bases spanning the gap. CDR3: CASSMGASYNEQFF. Written as DNA, the CDR3 is TGTGCCAGTAGTATGGGGGCCTCCTACAATGAGCAGTTCTTC.

For the CDR3, the DNA is TGTGCCAGCAGCTCCGGACAGGGGATTGTTGAGTACGAGCAGTACTTC. Encoded protein: CASSSGQGIVEYEQYF. The V gene is TRBV13, the J gene TRBJ2-7; 9 nucleotides match TRBD1. CDR1 and CDR2 from the germline V gene are PRHDT and FYEKMQ (reference sequence). This CDR3 region has 16 residues. V was pared by 4 bases and J by 4 bases, with 11 bases of the junction left unmatched.

This clone was seen just once. CDR3 DNA sequence: TGTGCCAGCAGTTACGACAGATACAATGAGCAGTTCTTC. Amino acid sequence: CASSYDRYNEQFF. This sequence joins TRBV6-5 and TRBJ2-1; TRBD1 is a possible D gene (5 bases). V was trimmed by 2 bases and J by 4 bases, leaving 6 bases between them. Germline V lookup: CDR1 MNHEY, CDR2 SVGAGI. The CDR3 totals 13 residues.

The CDR3 loop is CASSYGDRNQPQHF. CDR3 nucleotide sequence: TGTGCCAGTAGTTATGGGGACAGAAATCAGCCCCAGCATTTT. The chain links TRBV19 to TRBJ1-5, with 7 bases aligning to TRBD1. Germline V CDR1 and CDR2: LNHDA, SQIVND (reference sequence). V trimming: 5 bases; J trimming: 4 bases; junction bases outside the gene matches: 5. The CDR3 has 14 residues.

The V call is TRBV6-2 or TRBV6-3, the J call TRBJ2-7, with TRBD1 identical over 7 bases. J was trimmed by 7 bases and V by 4 bases; bases with no gene match: 7. CDR3 length: 13 amino acids. Germline CDR1 is MNHEY and CDR2 is SVGEGT. The chain's CDR3 is CASSLGQAGEQYF. As DNA, the CDR3 is TGTGCCAGCAGTTTAGGACAGGCGGGTGAGCAGTACTTC.

The chain uses TRBV12-5 and TRBJ2-3, with 11 nucleotides matching TRBD2. This CDR3 is built from 18 residues. V shed 0 bases, J shed 4 bases, and the junction held 9 bases outside the gene matches. Germline V gene lookup returns CDR1 LGHNT and CDR2 FRNRAP. The CDR3 nucleotides read TGTGCTAGTGGTTTGGTAGGACTAGCGGGCTTAAAGGCAGATACGCAGTATTTT. As protein: CASGLVGLAGLKADTQYF. The full variable domain, with the rest looked up from reference TRBV12-5 and TRBJ2-3, is DARVTQTPRHKVTEMGQEVTMRCQPILGHNTVFWYRQTMMQGLELLAYFRNRAPLDDSGMPKDRFSAEMPDATLATLKIQPSEPRDSAVYFCASGLVGLAGLKADTQYFGPGTRLTVL.

V usage is TRBV27 and J usage is TRBJ2-2; D gene uncertain. Trimming removed 6 bases from V and 1 base from J, with 3 bases in between. CDR1 is MNHEY, CDR2 SMNVEV, per germline (reference sequence). This CDR3 is 12 amino acids long. CDR3 nucleotides: TGTGCCAGCAGCTTGAACACCGGGGAGCTGTTTTTT. Translated: CASSLNTGELFF.

V gene TRBV19 combines with J gene TRBJ1-2, with D possibly matching TRBD1 (6 bases). Germline V CDR1 and CDR2: LNHDA, SQIVND (reference sequence). This CDR3 spans 14 amino acids. With 5 bases removed from V and 3 bases from J, the gap between germline ends came to 13 bases. CDR3 in amino acids: CASSAHRADYGYTF. CDR3 nucleotides: TGTGCCAGTAGTGCCCACAGGGCCGACTATGGCTACACCTTC.

The V gene is TRBV12-3 or TRBV12-4, the J gene TRBJ1-1, with D uncertain. Trimming pared 7 bases from V and 0 bases from J, leaving 3 bases between. The CDR3 is 11 residues long. CDR3 loop: CASTVNTEAFF. CDR3 coding DNA: TGTGCCAGCACCGTGAACACTGAAGCTTTCTTT.

This chain uses TRBV18 with TRBJ2-5; D is unclear. V lost 3 bases and J lost 2, with 4 bases in between. CDR3 length: 12 amino acids. In germline, CDR1 is KGHSH, CDR2 LQKENI. This CDR3 reads CASSPEQETQYF. The CDR3 nucleotides read TGTGCCAGCTCACCTGAGCAAGAGACCCAGTACTTC.

The DNA for the CDR3 is TGTGCCAGCGGCCAGCCGGGGGGGTACACAGATACGCAGTATTTT. As protein: CASGQPGGYTDTQYF. The rearrangement links TRBV11-1 to TRBJ2-3; TRBD2 matches at 8 bases. Trimming removed 8 bases from V and 2 bases from J; junction bases left unmatched: 9. Germline V lookup: CDR1 SGHAT, CDR2 FQDESV (reference sequence). This CDR3 is built from 15 residues.

The V and J genes are TRBV5-1 and TRBJ2-7; a weak D match, TRBD1 (6 bases). Germline assignment: CDR1 SGHRS and CDR2 YFSETQ. V shed 4 bases and J shed 0 bases, with 11 bases lying between them. This CDR3 has 14 residues. The CDR3 loop reads CASSLDSLSYEQYF. The CDR3 nucleotides read TGCGCCAGCAGCCTGGACAGTCTCTCCTACGAGCAGTACTTC.

The CDR3 DNA follows: TGTGCCAGCATCATTCGACAGATCCAAGAGACCCAGTACTTC. Translated: CASIIRQIQETQYF. The chain uses TRBV21-1 and TRBJ2-5; TRBD1 was called by the table and not checked on the DNA. TRBV21-1 is annotated as a pseudogene. The CDR3 extends over 14 amino acids.